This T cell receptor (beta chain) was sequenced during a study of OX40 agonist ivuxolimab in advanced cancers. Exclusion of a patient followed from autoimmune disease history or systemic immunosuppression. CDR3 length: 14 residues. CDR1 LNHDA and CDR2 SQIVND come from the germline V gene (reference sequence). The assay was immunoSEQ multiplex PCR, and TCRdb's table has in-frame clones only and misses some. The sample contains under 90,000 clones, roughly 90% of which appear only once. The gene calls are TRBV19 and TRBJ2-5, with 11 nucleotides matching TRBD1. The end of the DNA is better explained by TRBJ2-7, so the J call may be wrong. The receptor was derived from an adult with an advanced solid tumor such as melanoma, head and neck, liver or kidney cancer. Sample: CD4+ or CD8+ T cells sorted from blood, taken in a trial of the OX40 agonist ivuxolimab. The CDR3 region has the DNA TGTGCCAGTAGTACGGGACAGGGGGCCTACGAGCAGTACTTC. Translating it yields CASSTGQGAYEQYF.